This entry describes one T cell receptor beta chain. What this receptor recognizes is not known. No base-level quality is on record; no much larger clone is a single base apart. This sample stems from a study of cytomegalovirus exposure and HLA in healthy donors (dated by TCRdb to about 2017). Turning to the overall study: An earlier analysis of about 560 of the donors reported 276 Gb of sequence data and around 100 million unique TCR beta sequences obtained from around 170 million T cells. About 280 gigabases of sequencing data and around 85 million unique TCR sequences made up an early release that covered approximately 650 HLA-typed donors. Of the 350 to 400 genotyped donors, about 84% fell in the genetic ancestry cluster associated with self-reported Caucasian donors. The study was designed to test whether signatures of past pathogen exposure could be identified by cataloging public T cell receptors. The study profiled the T cell repertoires of 666 subjects by immunosequencing and related them to cytomegalovirus serostatus. Along with the approximately 650-subject first cohort, a separate validation cohort of over 90 different subjects was used. To predict cytomegalovirus infection status, the study brought together high-throughput TCR immunosequencing, statistical association of individual TCRs with disease status, and machine learning. To study patterns of TCR occurrence, a later analysis re-analyzed previously published TCR beta repertoires from under 750 donors and added high-resolution HLA genotyping. Rather than drawing on any new phenotypic data, the later analysis identified candidate immune exposures from TCR beta sequences and the way those sequences occurred across donors. In an earlier analysis of a few hundred of the donors, high-throughput TCR beta sequencing was used to judge whether each TCR beta V gene segment behaved as functional or pseudogenic. Donor age, sex, ethnicity and CMV serostatus were compiled alongside the repertoire data. A later genetic analysis used genome-wide SNP genotypes for about 55% of the 666 donors, treating that subset as a discovery cohort. All discovery cohort repertoires had been generated using a single sequencing platform. HLA typing included class I and class II loci at four-digit resolution. The number of typed donors differed by locus: about 629-630 for A, B, C, DRB1 and DQB1; 500 to 550 for DQA1; about 600 for DPA1; and roughly 470 for DPB1. Several DR-DQ haplotypes were treated as single units for association and clustering because of strong linkage in the cohort. On average, 235,054 unique TCR beta nucleotide sequences were sequenced per donor among some 420 genotyped donors of the cohort, with 15% to 20% of those sequences being non-productive. Broad study findings and their caveats: When HLA alleles, especially DR and DQ, strongly co-occurred, TCR associations were difficult to assign to individual alleles. A further reported finding was that TCR beta sequences accurately predicted the HLA-A and HLA-B alleles for most subjects in the first cohort. A cluster of highly shared sequence variants was judged likely to be a technical artifact of the sequencing pipeline. Roughly uniform sequencing depth across donors was assumed in presence/absence analyses, although this assumption may not hold. V-gene and J-gene trimming of TCR beta chains was associated with a missense DCLRE1C variant in a later genetic analysis, and the association was replicated in an independent cohort. The only immune exposure information available for the cohort was CMV serostatus. The authors suggested that the approach could potentially be extended to other disease states and immunological phenotypes. In a later analysis, TCR association rates were found to vary across HLA loci, with the most associated TCRs seen for DRB1 alleles and the fewest for HLA-C alleles. Some IMGT-functional V segments, including TRBV6-2 and TRBV6-3, could not be told apart with the 87-base-pair reads, so those segments were excluded. Because some donors lacked HLA typing at each locus, the association tests relied only on the typed subset. Specific HLA alleles were associated with more than 15,000 TCR beta sequences at a false discovery rate of 0.05 in a later analysis. Most TCR sequences were seen in very few donors, while some public TCRs were found in many individuals. In a later genetic analysis, fewer N-insertions in productive TCRs were reported among donors in an Asian-associated ancestry cluster than the approximately 630-donor mean. This cohort had only TCR beta chains sequenced, and the lack of alpha or paired-chain data limited which features could be detected. In vitro tests confirmed that a few of the cytomegalovirus-associated TCR beta chains recognize cytomegalovirus antigens. Cytomegalovirus status was reported to be diagnosed by the classifier with high specificity and sensitivity in both the original and validation cohorts. According to a later analysis, parvovirus B19, influenza, CMV and Epstein-Barr virus appeared linked to several top co-occurrence clusters. Because counts were too low, roughly 18 rarely observed V segments, including chromosome 9 orphons, were left out of the earlier analysis of a few hundred of the donors. The study listed 150 to 200 TCR beta chains as associated with cytomegalovirus. Correlated functional status among segregating V segments might reflect linkage disequilibrium, but an unknown experimental factor could not be ruled out. In an earlier analysis of under 600 of the donors, most TCR beta V segments were observed in productive rearrangements about 87% or about 30% of the time, broadly matching IMGT annotations. Compared with equally common non-associated chains, HLA-associated TCR beta chains in a later analysis were more clonally expanded and had lower generation probabilities. Most CMV-associated TCR beta chains appeared to be HLA-restricted in a later analysis, and the HLA associations seemed to be driven largely by CMV exposure.

Relative to germline, V is 4 bases shorter and J is 0 bases shorter, with 13 bases between their ends. Including the terminal cysteine and phenylalanine, the CDR3 comprises 15 residues. Kept here is only the CDR3 DNA, which spans 45 bases and is read in frame from base 1. CDR1 and CDR2 (MGHRA, YSYEKL) derive from the germline V gene. Libraries were built with the immunoSEQ multiplex PCR assay. For the multiplex PCR, a mixture combining 60 forward primers for TCR Vbeta segments and 13 reverse primers for TCR Jbeta segments was used. Amplification of the CDR3 region of rearranged TCR beta genes was performed with a multiplex PCR assay on genomic DNA. The Illumina HiSeq System was used to sequence the amplified TCR beta libraries as 87-base-pair reads. The authors' pipeline ran thus. Across the 670 or so repertoires, a later analysis counted some 80 million unique TCR beta chains, about 10 million of which were shared by at least two donors. Raw reads were error-corrected and collapsed into unique sequences with a nearest-neighbor algorithm that merged closely related sequences to remove PCR and sequencing errors. CDR3 sequences were aligned to IMGT reference sequences to assign V, D and J gene segments. For a sequence to be retained, a match of at least six nucleotides was required to both a V gene segment and a J gene segment. Rearrangements were called productive when the CDR3 lacked stop codons and stayed in frame with V and J; all others were non-productive. Following IMGT convention, CDR3 was defined as the stretch from the second conserved V-encoded cysteine up to the conserved J-encoded phenylalanine. The earlier analysis of about 590 of the donors excluded sequences that lacked an unambiguous match to a single V gene segment. In an earlier analysis of around 590 of the donors, a V segment was called functional when productive rearrangements were above 56.7%, and segregating when the standard deviation between donors exceeded 5%. A statistical classification framework was built for diagnosing cytomegalovirus status from the catalog of TCR beta chain sequences. In a later analysis, V and J genes were assigned by comparing TCR nucleotide sequences against IMGT/GENE-DB human TR gene sequences. A later analysis assigned CDR3 sequences and most-parsimonious VDJ recombination scenarios with the TCRdist pipeline. A later analysis defined each TCR beta chain by its CDR3 amino acid sequence plus V-gene family, and excluded reads lacking a unique V-gene family. As a way to deal with suspected cross-contamination and a sequencing artifact, a later analysis dropped 450 to 600 nucleotide sequences that were highly shared and had low generation probability. For each public chain, a later analysis derived a clonal expansion index from normalized ranks of inferred template counts within each repertoire. Generation probabilities in a later analysis came from a VDJ recombination model fitted to out-of-frame rearrangements, and those results were checked against IGoR. In a later analysis, hypergeometric tests were used to score TCR-TCR, TCR-HLA and TCR-CMV co-occurrence, with a repertoire-size bias correction applied to TCR pairs. In a later analysis, false discovery rates were estimated by permuting HLA or CMV assignments 20 times. In a later analysis, co-occurring TCRs were grouped with DBSCAN, and TCRdist sequence similarity was added when clustering was performed within HLA-allele-positive subsets. Repertoires with fewer than 30,000 or more than 120,000 public chains were left out of co-occurrence clustering, as were a few repertoires with anomalous nucleotide sharing. The clones in this table, taken by TCRdb from immuneACCESS, are in-frame only. Not every clone is retained; where verified, under half of the shortfall comes from an unresolved V gene, and the cause of the rest is unknown. The V and J calls and clone size are taken from that table; D and trimming were inferred from the DNA. Recorded for this sample are 100,000 to 150,000 clones; 80% of them occurred a single time. The ten largest account for around 8.9% of the sample.

The cohort consisted of 650 to 850 healthy bone marrow donors. At the time of sampling, every cohort member was nominally healthy, though immune exposures that went unrecorded were likely present. The donor tested CMV seropositive and was one of the 289 seropositive cohort members. Every donor gave a peripheral blood sample, and the peripheral blood mononuclear cells from that sample were used for TCR beta sequencing. Genomic DNA extraction from the blood cell samples was performed with the Qiagen DNeasy Blood Extraction Kit. Material: PBMCs. The receptor chain draws on TRBV4-1 and TRBJ2-7; TRBD1 is a possible D gene, resting on 6 matching bases. The origin of this receptor is a man aged 25 to 40 in good health and CMV-seropositive. The CDR3 reads as follows: CASSLAGTLSYEQYF. The nucleotide sequence is TGCGCCAGCAGCCTTGCCGGGACACTCTCCTACGAGCAGTACTTC.